This TCR beta chain was retrieved from a study of neurological immune-mediated disorders. This clonotype was detected ten times or more. CDR3 length equals 15 residues. In germline, CDR1 is SEHNR, CDR2 FQNEAQ (reference sequence). Trimming left V 5 bases short and J 0 bases short, with 8 bases between. TCRdb re-analysed the 5' RACE reads in MiXCR, keeping a single row per CDR3 protein. Of roughly 30,000 distinct CDR3 sequences listed, approximately 4.2% are singletons. Sequenced: PBMCs. J is TRBJ2-6 and V is TRBV7-9; weak D call: TRBD2 (6 bases). This TCR derives from a man in his late teens or twenties in good health. The CDR3 DNA follows: TGTGCCAGCAGCGACGGGGGCTCTGGGGCCAACGTCCTGACTTTC. Translating it yields CASSDGGSGANVLTF.